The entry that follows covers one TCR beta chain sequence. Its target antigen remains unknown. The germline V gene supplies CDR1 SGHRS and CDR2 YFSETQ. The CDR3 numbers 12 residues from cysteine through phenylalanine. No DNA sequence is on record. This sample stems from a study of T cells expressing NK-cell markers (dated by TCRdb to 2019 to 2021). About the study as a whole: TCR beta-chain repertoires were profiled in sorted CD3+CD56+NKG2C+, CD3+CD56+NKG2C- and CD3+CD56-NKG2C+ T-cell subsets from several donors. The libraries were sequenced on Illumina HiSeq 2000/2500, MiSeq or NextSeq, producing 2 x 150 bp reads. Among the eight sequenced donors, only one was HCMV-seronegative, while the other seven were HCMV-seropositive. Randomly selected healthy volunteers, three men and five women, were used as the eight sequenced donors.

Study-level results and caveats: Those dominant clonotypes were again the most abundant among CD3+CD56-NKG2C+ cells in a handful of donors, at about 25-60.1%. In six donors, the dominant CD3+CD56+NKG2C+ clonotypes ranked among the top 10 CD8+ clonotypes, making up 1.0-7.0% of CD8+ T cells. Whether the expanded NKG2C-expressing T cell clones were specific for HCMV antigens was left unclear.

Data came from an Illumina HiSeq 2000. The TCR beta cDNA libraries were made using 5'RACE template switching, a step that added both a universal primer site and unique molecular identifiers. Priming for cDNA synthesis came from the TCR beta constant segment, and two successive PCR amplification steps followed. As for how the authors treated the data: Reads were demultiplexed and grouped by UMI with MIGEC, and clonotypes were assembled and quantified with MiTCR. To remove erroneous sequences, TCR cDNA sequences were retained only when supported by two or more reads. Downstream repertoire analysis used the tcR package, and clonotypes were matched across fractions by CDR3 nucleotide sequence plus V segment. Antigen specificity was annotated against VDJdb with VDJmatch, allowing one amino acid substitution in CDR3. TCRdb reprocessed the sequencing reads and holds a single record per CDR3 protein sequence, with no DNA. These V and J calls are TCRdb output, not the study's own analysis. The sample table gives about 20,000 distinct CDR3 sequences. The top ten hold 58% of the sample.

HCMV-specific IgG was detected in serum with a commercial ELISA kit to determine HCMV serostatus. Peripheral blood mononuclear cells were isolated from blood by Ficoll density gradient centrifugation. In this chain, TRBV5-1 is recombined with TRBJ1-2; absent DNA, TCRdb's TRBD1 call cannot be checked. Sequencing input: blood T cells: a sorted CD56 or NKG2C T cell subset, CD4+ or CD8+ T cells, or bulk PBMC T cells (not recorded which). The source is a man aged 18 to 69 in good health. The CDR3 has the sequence CASRTDRVGYTF.